Each of the 19 T cell receptor beta chains below was sequenced from the same sample in a study of cytomegalovirus exposure and HLA in healthy donors. PCR involved 60 Vbeta and 13 Jbeta primers. Assay: immunoSEQ multiplex PCR; the TCRdb copy retains only in-frame clones and omits some. The sample carries some 150,000 clones, roughly 80% recorded once. Sequencing was done on a sample of PBMCs. Receptor source: a female donor in good health and CMV-seronegative.

The chain couples TRBV6-4 to TRBJ2-2, with 13 bases matching TRBD2. J was trimmed by 5 bases and V by 10 bases; bases with no gene match: 13. The CDR3 loop spans 17 amino acids. Germline V CDR1 and CDR2: MRHNA, SNTAGT. As DNA, the CDR3 is TGTGCCACCACTCGACACACTAGCGGGAGGGGAACCGGGGAGCTGTTTTTT. Amino acid sequence: CATTRHTSGRGTGELFF.

Here the CDR3 DNA reads TGCGCCAGCAGCTCGGACAGGCGCCCCTCTGGGGCCAACGTCCTGACTTTC. This encodes CASSSDRRPSGANVLTF. J is TRBJ2-6 and V is TRBV5-1, with 7 nucleotides matching TRBD1. The CDR3 extends over 17 amino acids. V shed 3 bases, J shed 0 bases, and the junction held 6 bases outside the gene matches. Per the germline V gene, CDR1 is SGHRS and CDR2 is YFSETQ.

This clone showed up just once. The chain employs TRBV11-2 and TRBJ2-1; 7 nucleotides agree with TRBD2. The junction had 2 bases not matched to a gene; V was cut back by 6 bases and J by 6 bases. The CDR3 consists of 12 residues. CDR1 is SGHAT, CDR2 FQNNGV, per germline. The CDR3 DNA is TGTGCCAGCAGGTGGGGGGGCAATGAGCAGTTCTTC. This gives the protein CASRWGGNEQFF.

The chain couples TRBV11-3 to TRBJ1-2; TRBD1 might be the D (5 bases). Germline V gene data show CDR1 as SGHNT and CDR2 as YENEEA. The CDR3 consists of 11 residues. V was trimmed by 5 bases and J by 8 bases, leaving 9 bases between them. The CDR3: CASSPGGGYTF. In nucleotides, the CDR3 is TGTGCCAGCAGCCCGGGGGGGGGCTACACCTTC. Looking up the rest from reference TRBV11-3 and TRBJ1-2 gives the full variable domain: EAGVVQSPRYKIIEKKQPVAFWCNPISGHNTLYWYLQNLGQGPELLIRYENEEAVDDSQLPKDRFSAERLKGVDSTLKIQPAELGDSAVYLCASSPGGGYTFGSGTRLTVV.

V usage is TRBV7-8 and J usage is TRBJ2-7; a weak D match, TRBD2 (5 bases). The germline V and J ends were trimmed by 5 bases and 2 bases, with 10 bases remaining between them. CDR1 is SGHVS, CDR2 FQNEAQ, per germline. The CDR3 runs 13 residues. The CDR3 here is CASSPTRTYEQYF. The CDR3 nucleotides are TGTGCCAGCAGCCCAACTAGGACCTACGAGCAGTACTTC.

V usage is TRBV5-6 and J usage is TRBJ1-1; D is undetermined. Trimming removed 0 bases from V and 3 bases from J, with 12 bases in between. This CDR3 region has 15 residues. Germline V gene lookup returns CDR1 SGHDT and CDR2 YYEEEE. The CDR3 DNA sequence: TGTGCCAGCAGCTTGGTGGGCGGGCTTTACACTGAAGCTTTCTTT. Protein product: CASSLVGGLYTEAFF.

V usage is TRBV27 and J usage is TRBJ2-7; D is unclear. Trimming removed 0 bases at V and 0 bases at J, with 9 bases between. The CDR3 is 15 amino acids. The germline CDR1 and CDR2 sequences are MNHEY and SMNVEV (reference sequence). CDR3 sequence: CASSLSPGLSYEQYF. CDR3 nucleotides: TGTGCCAGCAGTTTATCGCCAGGCCTCTCCTACGAGCAGTACTTC.

The CDR3 here is CASSLPGWYEQYF. CDR3 DNA sequence: TGTGCCAGCAGCTTGCCGGGGTGGTACGAGCAGTACTTC. This chain joins TRBV5-6 and TRBJ2-5; maybe TRBD2 (5 bases). With the DNA end fitting TRBJ2-7 better, the J assignment may be wrong. The germline V gene has CDR1 SGHDT and CDR2 YYEEEE. This CDR3 has 13 residues.

This chain connects TRBV30 to TRBJ1-6; TRBD1 aligns across 9 bases. The CDR3 extends over 15 amino acids. Germline V gene sequence: CDR1 GTSNPN, CDR2 SVGIG (reference sequence). V lost 3 bases, J lost 7 bases, and 7 bases stayed unmatched. The CDR3 is CAWSGGQGRNSPLHF. DNA of the CDR3: TGTGCCTGGAGCGGGGGACAGGGAAGGAATTCACCCCTCCACTTT. The full variable domain, its missing parts supplied by reference TRBV30 and TRBJ1-6, is SQTIHQWPATLVQPVGSPLSLECTVEGTSNPNLYWYRQAAGRGLQLLFYSVGIGQISSEVPQNLSASRPQDRQFILSSKKLLLSDSGFYLCAWSGGQGRNSPLHFGNGTRLTVT.

The CDR3 reads CASSPPTGAGNTIYF. The CDR3 DNA sequence: TGCGCCAGCAGCCCTCCTACAGGGGCAGGAAACACCATATATTTT. V is TRBV10-2 and J is TRBJ1-3; 7 bases fit TRBD1. The V segment lost 6 bases and the J segment 4 bases; nucleotides outside the gene matches: 9. The germline gives CDR1 WSHSY, CDR2 SAAADI. This CDR3 has 15 residues.

CDR3 protein: CASTSTGRGWTFF. In nucleotides, the CDR3 is TGTGCCAGCACCTCCACCGGCAGGGGTTGGACTTTCTTT. The chain is built from TRBV7-2 and TRBJ1-1; D perhaps matches TRBD1 (6 bases). The CDR3 consists of 13 residues. The germline CDR1 and CDR2 sequences are SGHTA and FQGNSA. Trimming cost V 7 bases and J 12 bases, with 21 bases left between them. The variable domain in full, completed from reference TRBV7-2 and TRBJ1-1, reads GAGVSQSPSNKVTEKGKDVELRCDPISGHTALYWYRQSLGQGLEFLIYFQGNSAPDKSGLPSDRFSAERTGGSVSTLTIQRTQQEDSAVYLCASTSTGRGWTFFGQGTRLTVV.

V usage is TRBV5-1 and J usage is TRBJ2-2; TRBD1 aligns across 11 bases. The germline V gene has CDR1 SGHRS and CDR2 YFSETQ. With V trimmed by 1 base and J by 0 bases, 8 bases remained unmatched. The CDR3 loop spans 19 amino acids. In nucleotides, the CDR3 is TGCGCCAGCAGCTTGTTCGGGACAGGGGGGTTTTCGAACACCGGGGAGCTGTTTTTT. Residues: CASSLFGTGGFSNTGELFF.

This chain uses TRBV5-1 with TRBJ2-7; tentative D call: TRBD2 (6 bases). Germline CDR1 SGHRS, CDR2 YFSETQ. Trimming removed 4 bases from V and 0 bases from J, with 20 bases in between. This CDR3 comprises 17 residues. CDR3: CASSPLGATGVSYEQYF. In nucleotides, the CDR3 is TGCGCCAGCAGCCCGTTAGGGGCGACGGGAGTCTCCTACGAGCAGTACTTC.

V gene TRBV5-6 combines with J gene TRBJ1-4, with D unresolved. There are 15 residues in the CDR3. Germline CDR1 SGHDT, CDR2 YYEEEE. Trimming pared 0 bases from V and 5 bases from J, leaving 11 bases between. In nucleotides, the CDR3 is TGTGCCAGCAGCTTGGCCGTCAGGCTAAATGAAAAACTGTTTTTT. It codes for CASSLAVRLNEKLFF.

The count of this clone is one. The CDR3 nucleotides are TGTGCCAGCAGCCAAGGACAGGGGGCCTATGAGCAGTTCTTC. This gives the protein CASSQGQGAYEQFF. The rearrangement joins TRBV9 to TRBJ2-1; TRBD1 aligns across 11 bases. J was trimmed by 8 bases and V by 4 bases; bases with no gene match: 5. The CDR3 is 14 amino acids. Germline CDR1 reads SGDLS; CDR2 reads YYNGEE.

The chain is built from TRBV15 and TRBJ2-5; the D gene is possibly TRBD1 (6 bases). With 0 bases removed from V and 2 bases from J, the gap between germline ends came to 10 bases. CDR1 is LNHNV and CDR2 is YYDKDF in the germline V gene (reference sequence). CDR3 length: 15 amino acids. CDR3 DNA sequence: TGTGCCACCAGCAGAGATCTCCAGGGGCAAGAGACCCAGTACTTC. Residues: CATSRDLQGQETQYF.

This chain uses TRBV6-6 with TRBJ1-1; possibly TRBD1 for D (6 bases). This CDR3 comprises 13 residues. Trimming removed 5 bases from V and 4 bases from J, with 11 bases in between. Germline values: CDR1 MNHNY, CDR2 SVGAGI (reference sequence). In DNA form, the CDR3 reads TGTGCCAGCAGTACCGTAGGGGGCACTGAAGCTTTCTTT. The encoded protein is CASSTVGGTEAFF.

This clone is a singleton in its sample. The DNA of the CDR3 is TGCAGCGTTGTTACGGGTCGGCCTGAAGCTTTCTTT. Translated, it gives CSVVTGRPEAFF. J is TRBJ1-1 and V is TRBV29-1, with D unclear. The CDR3 has 12 residues. Germline CDR1 and CDR2: SQVTM and ANQGSEA. V was trimmed by 4 bases and J by 6 bases, leaving 12 bases between them.

V gene TRBV19 combines with J gene TRBJ2-7; 11 bases align to TRBD2. This CDR3 has 14 amino acids. Germline V gene lookup returns CDR1 LNHDA and CDR2 SQIVND (reference sequence). The J segment lost 2 bases and the V segment lost 8 bases, leaving 5 bases of the junction unmatched. The CDR3 bases are TGTGCCAGTGCTAAACTAGCGGGGGCCTACGAGCAGTACTTC. It specifies CASAKLAGAYEQYF.